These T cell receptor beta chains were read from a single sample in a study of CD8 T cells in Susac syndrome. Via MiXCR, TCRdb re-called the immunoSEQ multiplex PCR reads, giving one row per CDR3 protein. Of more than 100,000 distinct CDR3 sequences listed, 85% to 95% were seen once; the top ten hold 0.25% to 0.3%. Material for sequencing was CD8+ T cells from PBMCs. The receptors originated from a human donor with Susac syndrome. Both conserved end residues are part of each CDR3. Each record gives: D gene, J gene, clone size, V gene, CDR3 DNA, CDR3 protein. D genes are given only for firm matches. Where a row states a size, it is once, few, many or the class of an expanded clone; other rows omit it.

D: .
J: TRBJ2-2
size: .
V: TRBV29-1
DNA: TGCAGCGTTCACATCAACACCGGGGAGCTGTTTTTT
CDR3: CSVHINTGELFF

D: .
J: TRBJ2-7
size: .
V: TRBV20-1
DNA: TGCAGTGCCCCCTCCAGACAGTTATCCTACGAGCAGTACTTC
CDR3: CSAPSRQLSYEQYF

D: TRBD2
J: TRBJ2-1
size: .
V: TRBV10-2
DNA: TGCGCCAGCGGGGTAGCGGGGGTCTACAATGAGCAGTTCTTC
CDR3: CASGVAGVYNEQFF

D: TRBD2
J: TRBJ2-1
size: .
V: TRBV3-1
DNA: TGTGCCAGCAGCCAAGAACTAGCGGATTACAATGAGCAGTTCTTC
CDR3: CASSQELADYNEQFF

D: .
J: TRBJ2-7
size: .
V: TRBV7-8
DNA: TGTGCCAGCAGCGCTGGCTCGGGACAAAGAAGCTCCTACGAGCAGTACTTC
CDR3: CASSAGSGQRSSYEQYF

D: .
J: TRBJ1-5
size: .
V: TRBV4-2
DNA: TGTGCCAGCAGCCCCAATGTATGGGACAACAATCAGCCCCAGCATTTT
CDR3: CASSPNVWDNNQPQHF

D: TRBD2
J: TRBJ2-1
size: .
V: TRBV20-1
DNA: TGCAGTGCTATAGCGGGGGGTACTGAGCAGTTCTTC
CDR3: CSAIAGGTEQFF

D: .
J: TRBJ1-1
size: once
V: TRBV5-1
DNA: TGCGCCAGCAGCTACGTTTCGGAAAACACTGAAGCTTTCTTT
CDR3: CASSYVSENTEAFF

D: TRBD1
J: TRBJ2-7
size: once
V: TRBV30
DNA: TGTGCCACGGACAGGACTTCCTACGAGCAGTACTTC
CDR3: CATDRTSYEQYF

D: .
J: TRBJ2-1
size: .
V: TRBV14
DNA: TGTGCCAGCAGCCAAGATATCCTGGCGTACAATGAGCAGTTCTTC
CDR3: CASSQDILAYNEQFF

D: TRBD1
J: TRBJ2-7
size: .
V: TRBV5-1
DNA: TGCGCCAGCAGCCCCCTAGGGGGCCCAAGCTCCTACGAGCAGTACTTC
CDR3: CASSPLGGPSSYEQYF

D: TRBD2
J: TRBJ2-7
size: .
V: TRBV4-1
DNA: TGCGCCAGCAGCCAAGTGATCGGGGGGGCCTACGAGCAGTACTTC
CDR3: CASSQVIGGAYEQYF

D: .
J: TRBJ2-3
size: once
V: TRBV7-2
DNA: TGTGCCAGCAGCTTAATTTCTAGCGGCACAGATACGCAGTATTTT
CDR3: CASSLISSGTDTQYF

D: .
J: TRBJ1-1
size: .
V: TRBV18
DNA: TGTGCCAGCTCACCACTGGTGAACACTGAAGCTTTCTTT
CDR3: CASSPLVNTEAFF

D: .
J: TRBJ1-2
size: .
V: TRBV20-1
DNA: TGCAGTGCTCCATACCCAGTAGCTAACTATGGCTACACCTTC
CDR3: CSAPYPVANYGYTF

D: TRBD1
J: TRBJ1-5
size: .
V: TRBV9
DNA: TGTGCCAGCAGCGTGACAGGGGCCCCCGGTCAGCCCCAGCATTTT
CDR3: CASSVTGAPGQPQHF

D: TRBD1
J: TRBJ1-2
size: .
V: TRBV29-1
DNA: TGCAGCTGGGGGACAGCTTATGGCTACACCTTC
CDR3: CSWGTAYGYTF

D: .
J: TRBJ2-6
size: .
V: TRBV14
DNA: TGTGCCAGCAGCCCCCCGGGTATAGGGCGCGCCAACGTCCTGACTTTC
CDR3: CASSPPGIGRANVLTF

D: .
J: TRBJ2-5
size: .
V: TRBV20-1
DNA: TGCAGTGCTAGAGAGGGGAGCGGGGAGACCCAGTACTTC
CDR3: CSAREGSGETQYF

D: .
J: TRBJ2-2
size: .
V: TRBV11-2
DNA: TGTGCCAGCATCGATGAGGGAATCACCGGGGAGCTGTTTTTT
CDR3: CASIDEGITGELFF

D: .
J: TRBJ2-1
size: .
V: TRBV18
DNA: TGTGCCAGCTCACCCGGACTTCAAAAAAAGGGGCAGTTCTTC
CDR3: CASSPGLQKKGQFF

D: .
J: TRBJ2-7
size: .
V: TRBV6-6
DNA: TGTGCCAGCAGGAACCTTGGTGAGCAGTACTTC
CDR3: CASRNLGEQYF

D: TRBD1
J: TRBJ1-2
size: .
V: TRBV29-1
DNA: TGCAGCGTTGAGGCTCATACGGGACAGCTGGGCTATGGCTACACCTTC
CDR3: CSVEAHTGQLGYGYTF

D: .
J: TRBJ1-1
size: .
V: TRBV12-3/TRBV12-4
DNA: TGTGCCAGCGGCTGGACAGTGAACACTGAAGCTTTCTTT
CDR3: CASGWTVNTEAFF

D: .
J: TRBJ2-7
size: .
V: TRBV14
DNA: TGTGCCAGCAGCCATGGAACAGCGTACGAGCAGTACTTC
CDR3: CASSHGTAYEQYF

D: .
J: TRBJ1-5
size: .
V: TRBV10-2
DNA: TGCGCCAGCAGTACAGGGTGGTCCAATCAGCCCCAGCATTTT
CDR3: CASSTGWSNQPQHF

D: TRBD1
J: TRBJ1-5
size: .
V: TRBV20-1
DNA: TGCAGTGCCTTTCTCTCGGGACAGGGGGGGAGACAGCCCCAGCATTTT
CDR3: CSAFLSGQGGRQPQHF

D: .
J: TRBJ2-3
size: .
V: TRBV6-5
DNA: TGTGCCAGCAGTCTCTACGCGGCAGATACGCAGTATTTT
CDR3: CASSLYAADTQYF

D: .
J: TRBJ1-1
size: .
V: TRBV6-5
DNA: TGTGCCAGCAGTTACGGGACGTGGGGCACTGAAGCTTTCTTT
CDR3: CASSYGTWGTEAFF

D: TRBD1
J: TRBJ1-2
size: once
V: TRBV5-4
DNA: TGTGCCAGCAGCTGGGGACAGGACAACTATGGCTACACCTTC
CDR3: CASSWGQDNYGYTF

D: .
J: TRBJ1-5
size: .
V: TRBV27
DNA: TGTGCCAGCAGTTTCTCGGCTTCCAATCAGCCCCAGCATTTT
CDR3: CASSFSASNQPQHF

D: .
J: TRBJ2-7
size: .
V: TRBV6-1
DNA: TGTGCCAGCAGTGAATTTGCAGGGGGGGAGCAGTACTTC
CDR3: CASSEFAGGEQYF

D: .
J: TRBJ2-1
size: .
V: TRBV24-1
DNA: TGTGCCACCAGTGATGGGGTAAATGAGCAGTTCTTC
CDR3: CATSDGVNEQFF

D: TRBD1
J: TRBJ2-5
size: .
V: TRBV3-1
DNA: TGTGCCAGCAGCCAAGGACAGGGCTGGGGGGAGACCCAGTACTTC
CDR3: CASSQGQGWGETQYF

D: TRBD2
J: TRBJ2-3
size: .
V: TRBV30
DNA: TGTGCCTGGAGTGGGTTGGAGGGGAGGGGAGATACGCAGTATTTT
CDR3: CAWSGLEGRGDTQYF

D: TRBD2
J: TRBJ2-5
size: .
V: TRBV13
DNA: TGTGCCAGCAGCCCCGCTGGGTTAGCGGGGGCGGGAGAGACCCAGTACTTC
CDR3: CASSPAGLAGAGETQYF

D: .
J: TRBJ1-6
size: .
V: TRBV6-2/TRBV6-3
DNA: TGTGCCAGCAGTTACGTCCTTACGGGACCCCTCCACTTT
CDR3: CASSYVLTGPLHF

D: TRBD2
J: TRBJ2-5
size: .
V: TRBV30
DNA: TGTGCCTGGATTGGGGGGGTTAGTAAGGAGACCCAGTACTTC
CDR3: CAWIGGVSKETQYF

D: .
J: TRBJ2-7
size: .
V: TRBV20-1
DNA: TGCAGTGCTGATAGAAGGGGTACCTACGAGCAGTACTTC
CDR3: CSADRRGTYEQYF

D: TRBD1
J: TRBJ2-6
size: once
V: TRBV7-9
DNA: TGTGCCAGCAGCTTAGCTAAGGGACAGGCCGTCTCTGGGGCCAACGTCCTGACTTTC
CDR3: CASSLAKGQAVSGANVLTF

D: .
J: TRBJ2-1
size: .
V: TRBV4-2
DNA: TGTGCCAGCAGCCAAGAACCGGCTAGCGTCCCCTACAATGAGCAGTTCTTC
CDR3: CASSQEPASVPYNEQFF

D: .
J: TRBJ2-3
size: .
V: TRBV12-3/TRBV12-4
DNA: TGTGCCAGCAGTTTAGTCACGGCTCAGGATACGCAGTATTTT
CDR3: CASSLVTAQDTQYF

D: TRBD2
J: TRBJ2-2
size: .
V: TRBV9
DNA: TGTGCCAGCAGCGTAGACAGCCGGGGGGCCGGGGAGCTGTTTTTT
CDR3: CASSVDSRGAGELFF

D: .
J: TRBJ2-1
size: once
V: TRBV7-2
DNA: TGTGCCGGCACTGCGGGAAACGACAGGAAATCTTACAATGAGCAGTTCTTC
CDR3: CAGTAGNDRKSYNEQFF

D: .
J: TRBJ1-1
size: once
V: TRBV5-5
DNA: TGTGCCAGCAGCGTGCCAGGGAACACTGAAGCTTTCTTT
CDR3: CASSVPGNTEAFF

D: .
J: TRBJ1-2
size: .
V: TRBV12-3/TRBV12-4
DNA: TGTGCCAGCAGTTTTGGGACAATAGGGGGCTACACCTTC
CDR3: CASSFGTIGGYTF

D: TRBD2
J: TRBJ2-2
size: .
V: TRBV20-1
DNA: TGCAGTGCTAGCCAAGCGGGGGGCCCCACCGGGGAGCTGTTTTTT
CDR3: CSASQAGGPTGELFF

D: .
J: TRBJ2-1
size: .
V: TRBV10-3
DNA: TGTGCCATCAGACTAGGCGGGGGCAGCGCCACCAATGAGCAGTTCTTC
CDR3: CAIRLGGGSATNEQFF

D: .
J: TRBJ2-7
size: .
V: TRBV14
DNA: TGTGCCAGCAGCCACCCTGGGACGGATAGCTCCTACGAGCAGTACTTC
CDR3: CASSHPGTDSSYEQYF

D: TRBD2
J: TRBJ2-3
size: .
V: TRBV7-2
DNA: TGTGCCAGCAGCTTCGCCGGGGGGGCGGGGAGGACAGATACGCAGTATTTT
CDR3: CASSFAGGAGRTDTQYF

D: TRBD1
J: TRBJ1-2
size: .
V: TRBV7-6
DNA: TGTGCCAGCAGCTTAGACACGGGGACAGGGGTCAGCTACACCTTC
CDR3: CASSLDTGTGVSYTF

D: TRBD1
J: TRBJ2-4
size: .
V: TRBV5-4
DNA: TGTGCCAGCAGCACCGACAGGGGGCCGAACATTCAGTACTTC
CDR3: CASSTDRGPNIQYF

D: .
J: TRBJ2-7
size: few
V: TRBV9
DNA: TGTGCCAGCAGCGCCGGGACCCCTGCCTACGAGCAGTACTTC
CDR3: CASSAGTPAYEQYF

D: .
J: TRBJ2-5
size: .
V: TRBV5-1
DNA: TGCGCCAGCAGGACGCAGGTTGAGACCCAGTACTTC
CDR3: CASRTQVETQYF